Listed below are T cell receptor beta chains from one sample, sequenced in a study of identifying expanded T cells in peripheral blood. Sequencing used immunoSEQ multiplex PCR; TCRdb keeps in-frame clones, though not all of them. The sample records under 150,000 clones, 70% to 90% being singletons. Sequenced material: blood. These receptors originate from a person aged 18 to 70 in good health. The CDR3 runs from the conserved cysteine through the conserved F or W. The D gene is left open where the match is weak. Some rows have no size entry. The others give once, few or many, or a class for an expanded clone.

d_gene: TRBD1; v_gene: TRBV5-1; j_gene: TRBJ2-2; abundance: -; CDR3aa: CASSPNRGLDGELFF; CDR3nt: TGCGCCAGCAGCCCCAACAGGGGGCTGGACGGGGAGCTGTTTTTT
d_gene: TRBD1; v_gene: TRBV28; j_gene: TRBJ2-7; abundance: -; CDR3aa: CASKTGGRDEQYF; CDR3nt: TGTGCCAGCAAAACAGGGGGCCGGGACGAGCAGTACTTC
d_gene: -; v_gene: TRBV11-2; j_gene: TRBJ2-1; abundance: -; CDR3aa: CASSLVRGTSYNEQFF; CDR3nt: TGTGCCAGCAGCTTAGTAAGGGGGACTTCATACAATGAGCAGTTCTTC
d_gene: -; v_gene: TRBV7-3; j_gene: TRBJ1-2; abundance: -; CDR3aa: CASSSRGRDPRDYGYTF; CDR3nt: TGTGCCAGCAGCTCTCGTGGCAGGGATCCCAGGGACTATGGCTACACCTTC
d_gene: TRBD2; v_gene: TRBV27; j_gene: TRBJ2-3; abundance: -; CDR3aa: CASSLWGGTSTDTQYF; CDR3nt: TGTGCCAGCAGTTTATGGGGAGGGACTAGCACAGATACGCAGTATTTT
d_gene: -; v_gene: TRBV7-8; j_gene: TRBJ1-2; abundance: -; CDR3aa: CASSLAGTYGYTF; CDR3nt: TGTGCCAGCAGCTTAGCGGGAACCTATGGCTACACCTTC
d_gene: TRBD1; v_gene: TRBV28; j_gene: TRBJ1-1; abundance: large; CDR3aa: CASRPGQLNTEAFF; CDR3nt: TGTGCCAGCAGGCCGGGACAGCTGAACACTGAAGCTTTCTTT
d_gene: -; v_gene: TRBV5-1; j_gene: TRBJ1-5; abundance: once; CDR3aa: CASSPGQSSNQPQHF; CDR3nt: TGCGCCAGCAGCCCGGGACAAAGTAGCAATCAGCCCCAGCATTTT
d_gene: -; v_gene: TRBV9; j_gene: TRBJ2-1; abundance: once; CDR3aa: CASSVSWVESYNEQFF; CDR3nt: TGTGCCAGCAGCGTATCCTGGGTGGAGTCCTACAATGAGCAGTTCTTC
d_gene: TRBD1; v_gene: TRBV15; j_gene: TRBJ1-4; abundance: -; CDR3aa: CATSRDMNRGEKLFF; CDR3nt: TGTGCCACCAGCAGAGATATGAACAGGGGAGAAAAACTGTTTTTT
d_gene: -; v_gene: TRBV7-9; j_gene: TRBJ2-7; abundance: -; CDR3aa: CASTAGSHRYEQYF; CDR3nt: TGTGCCAGCACCGCGGGGTCCCACCGCTACGAGCAGTACTTC
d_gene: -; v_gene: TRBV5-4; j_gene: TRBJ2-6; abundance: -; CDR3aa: CASSLKTASGANVLTF; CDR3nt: TGTGCCAGCAGCTTGAAAACAGCCTCTGGGGCCAACGTCCTGACTTTC
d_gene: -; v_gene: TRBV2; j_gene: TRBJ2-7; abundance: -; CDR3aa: CASSARGWSYEQYF; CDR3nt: TGTGCCAGCAGTGCGCGGGGTTGGTCCTACGAGCAGTACTTC
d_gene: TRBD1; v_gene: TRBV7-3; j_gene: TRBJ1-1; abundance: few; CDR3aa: CASSPRGTGGVTEAFF; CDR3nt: TGTGCCAGCAGCCCCCGGGGGACAGGGGGTGTAACTGAAGCTTTCTTT
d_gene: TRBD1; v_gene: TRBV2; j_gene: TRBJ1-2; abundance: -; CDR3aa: CASSDQGAGGYGYTF; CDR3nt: TGTGCCAGCAGTGATCAGGGGGCCGGGGGCTATGGCTACACCTTC
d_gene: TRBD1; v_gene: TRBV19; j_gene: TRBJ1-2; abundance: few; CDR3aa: CASREQGRGYTF; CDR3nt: TGTGCCAGTAGAGAACAGGGGCGTGGCTACACCTTC
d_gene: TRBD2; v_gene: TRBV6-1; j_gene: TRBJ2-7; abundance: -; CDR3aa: CASSEWRLAGRSSYEQYF; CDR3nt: TGTGCCAGCAGTGAATGGAGACTAGCGGGTCGTAGCTCCTACGAGCAGTACTTC
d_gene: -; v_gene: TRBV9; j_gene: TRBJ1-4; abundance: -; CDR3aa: CASSVEVGDEKLFF; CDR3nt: TGTGCCAGCAGCGTAGAGGTTGGGGATGAAAAACTGTTTTTT
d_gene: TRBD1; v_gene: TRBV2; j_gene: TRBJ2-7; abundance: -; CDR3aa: CASSDARQGFYEQYF; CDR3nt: TGTGCCAGCAGTGATGCGCGACAGGGATTTTACGAGCAGTACTTC
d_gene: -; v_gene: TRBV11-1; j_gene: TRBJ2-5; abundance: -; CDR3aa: CASSLEGAPGVETQYF; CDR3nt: TGTGCCAGCAGCTTAGAAGGGGCGCCAGGGGTAGAGACCCAGTACTTC
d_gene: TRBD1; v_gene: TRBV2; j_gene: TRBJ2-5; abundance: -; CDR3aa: CASSGQGEFQETQYF; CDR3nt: TGTGCCAGCAGTGGACAGGGGGAGTTCCAAGAGACCCAGTACTTC
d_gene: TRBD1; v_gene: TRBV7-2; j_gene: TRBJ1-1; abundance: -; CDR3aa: CASSLGGLLGTGETEAFF; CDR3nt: TGTGCCAGCAGCTTAGGGGGCTTACTAGGGACAGGGGAGACTGAAGCTTTCTTT
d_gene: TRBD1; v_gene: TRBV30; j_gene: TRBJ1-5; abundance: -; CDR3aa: CAWSLTGVGQPQHF; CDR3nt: TGTGCCTGGAGTTTAACAGGGGTCGGTCAGCCCCAGCATTTT
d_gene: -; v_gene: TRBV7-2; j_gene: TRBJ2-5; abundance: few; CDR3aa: CASSLNRWETQYF; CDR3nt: TGTGCCAGCAGCTTAAACCGTTGGGAGACCCAGTACTTC
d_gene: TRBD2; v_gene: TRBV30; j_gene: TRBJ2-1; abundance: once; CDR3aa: CAWSGSGGPGSYNEQFF; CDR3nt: TGTGCCTGGAGTGGAAGCGGGGGGCCCGGCTCCTACAATGAGCAGTTCTTC
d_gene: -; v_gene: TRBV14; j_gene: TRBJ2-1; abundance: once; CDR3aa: CASSFNSYNEQFF; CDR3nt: TGTGCCAGTTCCTTTAACTCCTACAATGAGCAGTTCTTC
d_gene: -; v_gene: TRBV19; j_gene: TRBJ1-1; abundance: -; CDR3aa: CASSITESTEAFF; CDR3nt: TGTGCCAGTAGTATCACGGAGAGCACTGAAGCTTTCTTT
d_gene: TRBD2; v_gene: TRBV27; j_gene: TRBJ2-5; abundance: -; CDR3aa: CASSLHTPGGETQYF; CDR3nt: TGTGCCAGCAGTTTACACACCCCGGGGGGAGAGACCCAGTACTTC
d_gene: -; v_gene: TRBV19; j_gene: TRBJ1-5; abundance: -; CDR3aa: CASSIWSRALNLRNQPQHF; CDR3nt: TGTGCCAGTAGTATATGGTCCAGGGCCCTAAACCTCCGCAATCAGCCCCAGCATTTT
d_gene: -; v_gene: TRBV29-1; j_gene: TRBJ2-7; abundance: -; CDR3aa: CSATNSYEQYF; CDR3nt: TGCAGCGCAACCAACTCCTACGAGCAGTACTTC
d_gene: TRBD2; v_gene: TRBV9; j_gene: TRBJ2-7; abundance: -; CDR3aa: CASSVGLAESSYEQYF; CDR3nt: TGTGCCAGCAGCGTAGGACTAGCGGAGAGCTCCTACGAGCAGTACTTC
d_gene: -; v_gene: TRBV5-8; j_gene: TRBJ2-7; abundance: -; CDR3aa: CASSLGDFYEQYF; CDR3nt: TGTGCCAGCAGCTTGGGGGACTTCTACGAGCAGTACTTC
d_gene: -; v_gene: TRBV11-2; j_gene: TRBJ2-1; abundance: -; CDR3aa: CASSLDLGVGTSGKFF; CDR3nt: TGTGCCAGCAGCTTAGATTTAGGGGTGGGAACTTCGGGGAAGTTCTTC
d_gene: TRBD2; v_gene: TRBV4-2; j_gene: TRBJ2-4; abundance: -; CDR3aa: CASSQVTSVSKNIQYF; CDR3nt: TGTGCCAGCAGCCAAGTGACTAGCGTATCCAAAAACATTCAGTACTTC
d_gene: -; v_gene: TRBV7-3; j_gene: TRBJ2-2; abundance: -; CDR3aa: CASSFTPPLMGGELFF; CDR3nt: TGTGCCAGCAGCTTCACTCCACCCCTTATGGGCGGGGAGCTGTTTTTT
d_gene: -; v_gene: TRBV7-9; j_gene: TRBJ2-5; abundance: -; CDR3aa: CASSVETQYF; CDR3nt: TGTGCCAGCAGCGTTGAGACCCAGTACTTC
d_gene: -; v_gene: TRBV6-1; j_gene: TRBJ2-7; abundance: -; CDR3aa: CASQPGRSSYEQYF; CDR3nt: TGTGCCAGCCAACCGGGACGTAGCTCCTACGAGCAGTACTTC
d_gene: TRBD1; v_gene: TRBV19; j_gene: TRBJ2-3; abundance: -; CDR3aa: CASSIDRGFTDTQYF; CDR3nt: TGTGCCAGTAGTATAGACAGGGGGTTCACAGATACGCAGTATTTT
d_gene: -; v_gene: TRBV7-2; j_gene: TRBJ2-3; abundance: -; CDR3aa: CASSFLSGSDTQYF; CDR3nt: TGTGCCAGCAGCTTTTTGAGTGGGTCAGATACGCAGTATTTT
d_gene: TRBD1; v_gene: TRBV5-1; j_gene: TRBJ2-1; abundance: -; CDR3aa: CASSLGTGQGSYNEQFF; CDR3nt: TGCGCCAGCAGCTTAGGAACCGGACAGGGCTCCTACAATGAGCAGTTCTTC
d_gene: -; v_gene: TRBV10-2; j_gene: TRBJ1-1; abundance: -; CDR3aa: CASSEGSGGKAFF; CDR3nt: TGCGCCAGCAGTGAGGGCAGTGGGGGGAAAGCTTTCTTT
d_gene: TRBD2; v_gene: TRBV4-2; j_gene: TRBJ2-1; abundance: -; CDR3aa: CASSQDRTSGSTWNEQFF; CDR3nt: TGTGCCAGCAGCCAAGACCGTACTAGCGGGTCGACGTGGAATGAGCAGTTCTTC
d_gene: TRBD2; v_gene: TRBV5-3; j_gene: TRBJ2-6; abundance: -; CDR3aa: CARSLDPSGSPLSGANVLTF; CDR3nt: TGTGCCAGAAGCTTGGATCCCAGCGGGAGCCCCCTCTCTGGGGCCAACGTCCTGACTTTC
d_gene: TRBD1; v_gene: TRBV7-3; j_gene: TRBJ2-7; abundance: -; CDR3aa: CASSYGTGTREQYF; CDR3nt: TGTGCCAGCAGCTATGGGACAGGGACGAGGGAGCAGTACTTC
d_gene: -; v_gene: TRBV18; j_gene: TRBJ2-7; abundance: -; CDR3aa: CASSPSLSDEQYF; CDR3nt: TGTGCCAGCTCACCATCGCTATCCGACGAGCAGTACTTC
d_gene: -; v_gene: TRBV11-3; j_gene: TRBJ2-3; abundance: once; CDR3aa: CASSLFGSTDTQYF; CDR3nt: TGTGCCAGCAGCTTATTCGGGAGCACAGATACGCAGTATTTT
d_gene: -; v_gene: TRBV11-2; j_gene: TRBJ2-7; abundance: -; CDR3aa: CASSPSRNSYEQYF; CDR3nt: TGTGCCAGCAGCCCATCTAGGAATTCCTACGAGCAGTACTTC
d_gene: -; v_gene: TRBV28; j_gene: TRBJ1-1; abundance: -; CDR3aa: CASSFTGNTEAFF; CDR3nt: TGTGCCAGCAGTTTTACGGGGAACACTGAAGCTTTCTTT
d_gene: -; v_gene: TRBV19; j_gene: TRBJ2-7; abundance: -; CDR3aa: CASSSVGGRYEQYF; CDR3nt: TGTGCCAGTAGTTCGGTTGGTGGCCGATACGAGCAGTACTTC
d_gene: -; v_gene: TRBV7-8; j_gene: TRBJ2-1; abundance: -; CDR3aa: CASSLRAALGNEQFF; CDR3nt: TGTGCCAGCAGCTTAAGGGCCGCTCTGGGCAATGAGCAGTTCTTC
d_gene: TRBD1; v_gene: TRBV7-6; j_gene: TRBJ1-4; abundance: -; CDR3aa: CASSPRTGRGGTNEKLFF; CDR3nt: TGTGCCAGCAGCCCTAGGACAGGAAGGGGGGGAACTAATGAAAAACTGTTTTTT
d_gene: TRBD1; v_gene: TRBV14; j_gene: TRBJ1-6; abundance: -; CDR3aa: CASSQSQGAFGTLHF; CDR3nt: TGTGCCAGCAGCCAATCACAGGGGGCATTTGGGACCCTCCACTTT
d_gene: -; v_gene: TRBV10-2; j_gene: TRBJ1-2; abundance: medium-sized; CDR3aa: CASSDTQGAVRGYTF; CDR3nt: TGCGCCAGCAGTGATACCCAGGGAGCTGTGAGAGGCTACACCTTC